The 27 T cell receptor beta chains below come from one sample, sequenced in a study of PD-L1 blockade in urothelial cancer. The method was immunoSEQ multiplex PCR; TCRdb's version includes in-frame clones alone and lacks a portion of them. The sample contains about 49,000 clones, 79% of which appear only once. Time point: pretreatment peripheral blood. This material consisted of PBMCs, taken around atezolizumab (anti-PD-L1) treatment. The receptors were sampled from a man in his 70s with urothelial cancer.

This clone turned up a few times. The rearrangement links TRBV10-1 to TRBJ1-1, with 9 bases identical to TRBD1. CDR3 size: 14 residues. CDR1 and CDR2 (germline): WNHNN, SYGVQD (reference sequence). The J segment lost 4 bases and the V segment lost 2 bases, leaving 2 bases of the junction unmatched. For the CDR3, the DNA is TGCGCCAGCAGTGAGGACAGGGGGGCCACTGAAGCTTTCTTT. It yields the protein CASSEDRGATEAFF.

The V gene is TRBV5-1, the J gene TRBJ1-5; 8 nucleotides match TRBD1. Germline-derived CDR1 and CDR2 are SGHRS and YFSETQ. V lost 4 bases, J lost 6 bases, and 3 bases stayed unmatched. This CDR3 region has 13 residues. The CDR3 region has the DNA TGCGCCAGCAGCATCGGGACAGGTCAGCCCCAGCATTTT. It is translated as CASSIGTGQPQHF.

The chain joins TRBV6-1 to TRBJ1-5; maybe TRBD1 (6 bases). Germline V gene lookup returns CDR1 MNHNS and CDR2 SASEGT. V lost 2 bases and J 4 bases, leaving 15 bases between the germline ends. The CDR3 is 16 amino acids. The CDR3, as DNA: TGTGCCAGCAGTGAATGGGGCCGAGGGGGAAATCAGCCCCAGCATTTT. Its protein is CASSEWGRGGNQPQHF.

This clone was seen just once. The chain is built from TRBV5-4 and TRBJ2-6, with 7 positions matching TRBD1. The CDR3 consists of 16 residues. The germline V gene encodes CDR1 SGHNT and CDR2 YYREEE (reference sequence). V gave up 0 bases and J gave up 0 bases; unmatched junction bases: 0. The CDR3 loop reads CASSLGTGSGANVLTF. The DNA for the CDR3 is TGTGCCAGCAGCTTGGGGACAGGCTCTGGGGCCAACGTCCTGACTTTC.

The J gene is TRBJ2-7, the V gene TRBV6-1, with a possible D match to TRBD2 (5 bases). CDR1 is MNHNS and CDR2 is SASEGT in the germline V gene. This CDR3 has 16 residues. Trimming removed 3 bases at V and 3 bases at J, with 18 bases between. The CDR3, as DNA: TGTGCCAGCAGTGAGAGGGCAGGAACCGGCTTCTACGAGCAGTACTTC. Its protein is CASSERAGTGFYEQYF.

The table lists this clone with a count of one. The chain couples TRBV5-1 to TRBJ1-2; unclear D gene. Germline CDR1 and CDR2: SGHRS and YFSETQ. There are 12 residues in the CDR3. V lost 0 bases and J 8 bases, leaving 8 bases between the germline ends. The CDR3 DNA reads TGCGCCAGCAGCTTGGATGAGGCGGGCTACACCTTC. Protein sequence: CASSLDEAGYTF.

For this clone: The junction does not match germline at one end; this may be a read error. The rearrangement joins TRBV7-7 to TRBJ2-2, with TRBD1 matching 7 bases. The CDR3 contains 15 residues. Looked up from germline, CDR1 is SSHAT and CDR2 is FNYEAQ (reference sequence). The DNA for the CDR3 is TGTGCTAGCAGCTTAGACAGGGCGGGCACCGGGGAGCTGTTTTTT. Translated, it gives CASSLDRAGTGELFF.

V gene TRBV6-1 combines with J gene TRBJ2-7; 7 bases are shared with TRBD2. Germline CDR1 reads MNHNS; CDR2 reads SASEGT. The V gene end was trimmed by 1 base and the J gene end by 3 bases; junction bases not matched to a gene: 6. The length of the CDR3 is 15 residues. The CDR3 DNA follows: TGTGCCAGCAGTGAAGGGGTTGGGGAGGGCTACGAGCAGTACTTC. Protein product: CASSEGVGEGYEQYF.

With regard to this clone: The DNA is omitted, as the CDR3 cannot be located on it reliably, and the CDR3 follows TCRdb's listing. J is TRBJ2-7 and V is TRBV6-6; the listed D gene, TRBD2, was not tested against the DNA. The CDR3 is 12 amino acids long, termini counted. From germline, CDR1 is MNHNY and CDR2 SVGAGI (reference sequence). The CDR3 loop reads CASSSSSYEQYF.

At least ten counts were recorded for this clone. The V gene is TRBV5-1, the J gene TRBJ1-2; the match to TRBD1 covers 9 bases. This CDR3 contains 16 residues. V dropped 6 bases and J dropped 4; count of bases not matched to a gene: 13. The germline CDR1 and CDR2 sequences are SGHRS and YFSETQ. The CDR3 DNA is TGCGCCAGCACTTTGGAGGCGGGACAGGGTTCCTATGGCTACACCTTC. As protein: CASTLEAGQGSYGYTF. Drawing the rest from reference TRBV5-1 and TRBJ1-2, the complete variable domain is KAGVTQTPRYLIKTRGQQVTLSCSPISGHRSVSWYQQTPGQGLQFLFEYFSETQRNKGNFPGRFSGRQFSNSRSEMNVSTLELGDSALYLCASTLEAGQGSYGYTFGSGTRLTVV.

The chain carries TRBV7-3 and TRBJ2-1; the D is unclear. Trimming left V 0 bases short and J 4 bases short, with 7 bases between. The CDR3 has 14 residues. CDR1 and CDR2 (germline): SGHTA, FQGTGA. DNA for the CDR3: TGTGCCAGCAGCTTAACAGCCATTTACAATGAGCAGTTCTTC. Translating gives CASSLTAIYNEQFF.

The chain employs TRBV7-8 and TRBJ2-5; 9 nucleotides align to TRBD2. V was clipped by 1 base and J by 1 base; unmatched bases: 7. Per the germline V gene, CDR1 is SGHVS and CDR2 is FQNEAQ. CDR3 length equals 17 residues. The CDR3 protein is CASSLVVGGRAQETQYF. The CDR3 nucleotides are TGTGCCAGCAGCTTAGTGGTGGGCGGGAGGGCCCAAGAGACCCAGTACTTC.

This CDR3 reads CASRQGEAYEQYF. DNA of the CDR3: TGTGCCAGCAGACAGGGTGAAGCCTACGAGCAGTACTTC. The chain carries TRBV6-5 and TRBJ2-7; possible D gene TRBD1, 6 bases. V gave up 6 bases and J gave up 2 bases, with 11 bases separating them. Germline V gives CDR1 MNHEY, CDR2 SVGAGI. This CDR3 is built from 13 residues.

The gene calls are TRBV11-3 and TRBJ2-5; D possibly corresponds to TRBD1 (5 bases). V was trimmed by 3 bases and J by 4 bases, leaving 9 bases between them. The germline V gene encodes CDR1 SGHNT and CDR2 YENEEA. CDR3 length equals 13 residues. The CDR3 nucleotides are TGTGCCAGCAGCTTGAACCAGGGAGAGACCCAGTACTTC. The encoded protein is CASSLNQGETQYF.

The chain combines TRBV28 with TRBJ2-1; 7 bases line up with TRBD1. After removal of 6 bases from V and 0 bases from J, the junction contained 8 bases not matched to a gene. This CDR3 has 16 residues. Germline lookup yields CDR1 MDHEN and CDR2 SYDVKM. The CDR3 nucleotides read TGTGCCAGCAGGATGACAGGGTTTAGCTCCTACAATGAGCAGTTCTTC. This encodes CASRMTGFSSYNEQFF. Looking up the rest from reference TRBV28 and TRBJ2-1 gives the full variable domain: DVKVTQSSRYLVKRTGEKVFLECVQDMDHENMFWYRQDPGLGLRLIYFSYDVKMKEKGDIPEGYSVSREKKERFSLILESASTNQTSMYLCASRMTGFSSYNEQFFGPGTRLTVL.

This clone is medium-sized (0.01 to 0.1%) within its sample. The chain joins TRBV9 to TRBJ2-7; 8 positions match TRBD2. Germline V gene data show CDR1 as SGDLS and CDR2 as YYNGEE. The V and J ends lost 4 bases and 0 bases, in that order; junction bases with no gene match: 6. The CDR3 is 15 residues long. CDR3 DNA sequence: TGTGCCAGCAGCTCGGGACTAGGAAGCTCCTACGAGCAGTACTTC. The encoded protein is CASSSGLGSSYEQYF. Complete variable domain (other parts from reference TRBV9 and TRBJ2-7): DSGVTQTPKHLITATGQRVTLRCSPRSGDLSVYWYQQSLDQGLQFLIQYYNGEERAKGNILERFSAQQFPDLHSELNLSSLELGDSALYFCASSSGLGSSYEQYFGPGTRLTVT.

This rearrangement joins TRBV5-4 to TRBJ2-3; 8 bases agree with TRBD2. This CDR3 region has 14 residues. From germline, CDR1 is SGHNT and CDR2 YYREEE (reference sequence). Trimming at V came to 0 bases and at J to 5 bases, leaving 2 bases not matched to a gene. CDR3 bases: TGTGCCAGCAGCTTGGACGGGAGGGGAGATACGCAGTATTTT. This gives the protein CASSLDGRGDTQYF.

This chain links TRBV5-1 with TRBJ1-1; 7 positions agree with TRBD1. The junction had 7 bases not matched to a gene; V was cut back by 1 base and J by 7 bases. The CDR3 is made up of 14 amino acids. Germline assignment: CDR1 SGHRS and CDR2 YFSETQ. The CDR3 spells CASSLIGRGDEAFF. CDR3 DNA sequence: TGCGCCAGCAGCTTGATCGGCAGGGGGGATGAAGCTTTCTTT.

The CDR3 nucleotides are TGCGCCAGCCAAGGAGGGGAGGGCCTACGGGAGCAGTACTTC. Its translation is CASQGGEGLREQYF. The rearrangement uses TRBV10-2 and TRBJ2-7; 7 nucleotides align to TRBD2. The CDR3 is 14 amino acids. Germline trimming cut 8 bases from V and 7 bases from J; bases unmatched to any gene: 14. Germline CDR1 WSHSY, CDR2 SAAADI.

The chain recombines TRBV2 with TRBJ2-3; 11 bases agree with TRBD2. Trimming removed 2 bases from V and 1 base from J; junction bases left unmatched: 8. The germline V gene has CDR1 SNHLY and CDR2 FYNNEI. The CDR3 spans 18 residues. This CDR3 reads CASSEMGLAVRGTDTQYF. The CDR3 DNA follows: TGTGCCAGCAGTGAAATGGGACTAGCGGTACGGGGCACAGATACGCAGTATTTT.

CDR3 DNA sequence: TGCGCCAGCAGCGGCGACAGGGCCGGAAACACCATATATTTT. Its translation is CASSGDRAGNTIYF. V gene TRBV5-1 combines with J gene TRBJ1-3, with 7 nucleotides matching TRBD1. The CDR3 extends over 14 amino acids. The V and J ends lost 4 bases and 4 bases, in that order; junction bases with no gene match: 5. Germline CDR1 is SGHRS and CDR2 is YFSETQ. The full variable domain, rest sourced from reference TRBV5-1 and TRBJ1-3, is KAGVTQTPRYLIKTRGQQVTLSCSPISGHRSVSWYQQTPGQGLQFLFEYFSETQRNKGNFPGRFSGRQFSNSRSEMNVSTLELGDSALYLCASSGDRAGNTIYFGEGSWLTVV.

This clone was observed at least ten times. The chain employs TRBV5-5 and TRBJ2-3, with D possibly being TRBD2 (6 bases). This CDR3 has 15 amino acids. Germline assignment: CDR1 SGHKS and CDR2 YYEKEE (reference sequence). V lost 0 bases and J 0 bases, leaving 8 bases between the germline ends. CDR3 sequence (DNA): TGTGCCAGCAGCTTGGCGAGCGGGAGCACAGATACGCAGTATTTT. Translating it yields CASSLASGSTDTQYF.

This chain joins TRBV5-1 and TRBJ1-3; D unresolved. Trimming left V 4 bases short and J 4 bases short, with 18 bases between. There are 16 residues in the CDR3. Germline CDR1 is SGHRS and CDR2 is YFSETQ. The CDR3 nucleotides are TGCGCCAGCAGCGCGTACCGGGCCGACTACGGAAACACCATATATTTT. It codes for CASSAYRADYGNTIYF.

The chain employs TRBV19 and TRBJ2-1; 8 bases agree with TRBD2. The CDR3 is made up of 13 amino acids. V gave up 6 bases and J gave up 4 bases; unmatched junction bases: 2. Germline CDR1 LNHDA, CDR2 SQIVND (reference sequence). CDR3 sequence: CASSGRGYNEQFF. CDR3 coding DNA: TGTGCCAGTAGCGGGAGGGGATACAATGAGCAGTTCTTC.

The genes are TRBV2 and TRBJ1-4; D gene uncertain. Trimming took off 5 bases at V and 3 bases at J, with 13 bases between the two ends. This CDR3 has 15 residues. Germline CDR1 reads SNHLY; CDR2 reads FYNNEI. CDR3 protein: CASSTGPYPNEKLFF. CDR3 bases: TGTGCCAGCAGTACTGGGCCATACCCTAATGAAAAACTGTTTTTT.

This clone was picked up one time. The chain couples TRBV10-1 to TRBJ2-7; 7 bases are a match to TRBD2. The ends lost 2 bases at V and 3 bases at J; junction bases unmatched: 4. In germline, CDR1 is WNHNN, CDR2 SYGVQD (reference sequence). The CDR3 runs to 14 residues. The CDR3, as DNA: TGCGCCAGCAGTGAGGGGACTACATTCTACGAGCAGTACTTC. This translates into CASSEGTTFYEQYF.

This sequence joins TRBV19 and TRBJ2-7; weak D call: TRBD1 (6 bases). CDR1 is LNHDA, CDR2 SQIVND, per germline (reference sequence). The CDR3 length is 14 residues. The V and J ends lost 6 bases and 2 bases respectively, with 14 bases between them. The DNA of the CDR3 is TGTGCCAGTAGGAGTAAGGGGGTACCCTACGAGCAGTACTTC. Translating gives CASRSKGVPYEQYF.